The entry below describes one T cell receptor (beta chain). The antigen is unknown. This table comes from immunoSEQ multiplex PCR, and its TCRdb copy is limited to in-frame clones, with some not included. The sample carries nearly 2 million clones, just under 95% recorded once. This record belongs to a study of shared clonotypes between healthy human individuals. Study-wide results and limits: Naive subsets tended to show greater estimated richness than memory subsets. Sorted-subset sequencing, rarefaction showed, was incomplete despite large depth.

Germline V lookup: CDR1 SGHAT, CDR2 FQNNGV. This CDR3 has 15 residues. V was shortened by 1 base and J by 0 bases, with 8 bases between the two germline ends. Terminally differentiated effector memory CD45RA+ cells were left out of the naive CD8 fraction, which was CD45RO-negative and positively selected for CCR7. The sequenced sample was naive CD8+ T cells sorted from blood. This chain connects TRBV11-2 to TRBJ2-3; D is unresolved. The receptor comes from a young man in good health. The DNA for the CDR3 is TGTGCCAGCAGCTTAGTCGCGGAAAGCACAGATACGCAGTATTTT. Translation gives CASSLVAESTDTQYF.